This note documents a single T cell receptor (beta chain) sequence. The antigen remains undetermined. This record comes from a study of T cells in Graves' hyperthyroidism and ophthalmopathy. The study's findings and limits: Researchers found most expanded thyroid clonotypes above 0.001 in blood as well. The model anticipated ophthalmopathy a median 6.5 months pre-onset.

Patients aged 18 to 65 had newly diagnosed hyperthyroidism that had lasted under 2 months. Trimming removed 0 bases at V and 6 bases at J, with 11 bases between. CDR1 and CDR2 (germline): MGHRA, YSYEKL. The CDR3 runs to 14 residues. TCR beta CDR3 regions were amplified from RNA. The TCR CDR3 was amplified in a first-round RT-PCR using the HTBI primer set. Each CDR3 protein gets one entry after TCRdb re-called the multiplex PCR reads with MiXCR. This sample carries approximately 870,000 distinct CDR3 sequences, around 38% of them seen once, and the ten largest clones take roughly 8.3%. This receptor was identified in a man between 18 and 29 years old with Graves' hyperthyroidism. The chain recombines TRBV4-1 with TRBJ1-2, with D possibly matching TRBD1 (5 bases). The sequenced material came from blood. CDR3 amino acids: CASSQEGQGDGYTF. CDR3 DNA: TGCGCCAGCAGCCAAGAAGGGCAGGGCGATGGCTACACCTTC.